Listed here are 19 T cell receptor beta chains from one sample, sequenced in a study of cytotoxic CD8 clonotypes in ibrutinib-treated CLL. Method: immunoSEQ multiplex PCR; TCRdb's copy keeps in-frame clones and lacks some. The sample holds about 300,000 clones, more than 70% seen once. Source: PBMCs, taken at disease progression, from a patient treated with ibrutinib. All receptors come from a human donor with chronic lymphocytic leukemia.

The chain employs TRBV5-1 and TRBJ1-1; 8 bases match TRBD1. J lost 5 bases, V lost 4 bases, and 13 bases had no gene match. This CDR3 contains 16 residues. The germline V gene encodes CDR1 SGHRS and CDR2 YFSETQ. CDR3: CASSRRTGSDSTEAFF. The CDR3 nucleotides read TGCGCCAGCAGCCGGAGGACAGGGTCCGACAGTACTGAAGCTTTCTTT.

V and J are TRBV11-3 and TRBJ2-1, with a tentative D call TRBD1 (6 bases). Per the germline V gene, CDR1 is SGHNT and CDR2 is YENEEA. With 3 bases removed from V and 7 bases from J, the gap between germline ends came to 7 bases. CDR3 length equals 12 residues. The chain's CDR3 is CASSFRGNEQFF. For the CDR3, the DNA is TGTGCCAGCAGCTTCAGGGGAAATGAGCAGTTCTTC. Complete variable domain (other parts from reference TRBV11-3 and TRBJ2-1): EAGVVQSPRYKIIEKKQPVAFWCNPISGHNTLYWYLQNLGQGPELLIRYENEEAVDDSQLPKDRFSAERLKGVDSTLKIQPAELGDSAVYLCASSFRGNEQFFGPGTRLTVL.

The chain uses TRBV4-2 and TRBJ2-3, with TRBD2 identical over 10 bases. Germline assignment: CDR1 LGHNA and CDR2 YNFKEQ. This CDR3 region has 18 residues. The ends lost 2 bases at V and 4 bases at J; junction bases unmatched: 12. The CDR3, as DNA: TGTGCCAGCAGCCAATTCAGCGGGGGGGCCCCGGTCTCAGATACGCAGTATTTT. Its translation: CASSQFSGGAPVSDTQYF.

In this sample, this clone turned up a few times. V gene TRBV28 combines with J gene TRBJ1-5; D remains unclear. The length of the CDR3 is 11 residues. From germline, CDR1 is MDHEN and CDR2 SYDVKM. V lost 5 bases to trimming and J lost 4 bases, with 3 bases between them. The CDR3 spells CASSDNQPQHF. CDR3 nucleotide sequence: TGTGCCAGCAGTGATAATCAGCCCCAGCATTTT.

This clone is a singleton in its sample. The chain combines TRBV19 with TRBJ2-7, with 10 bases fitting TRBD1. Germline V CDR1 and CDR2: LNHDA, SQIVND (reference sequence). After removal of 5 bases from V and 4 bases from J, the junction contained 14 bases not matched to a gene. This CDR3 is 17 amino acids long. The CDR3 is CASSPTGRGTGEYEQYF. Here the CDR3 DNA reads TGTGCCAGTAGTCCCACCGGTAGGGGGACAGGGGAGTACGAGCAGTACTTC.

CDR3 sequence: CASSLGGMNTGELFF. The CDR3 DNA reads as TGTGCCAGCAGCTTAGGGGGAATGAACACCGGGGAGCTGTTTTTT. The chain uses TRBV7-2 and TRBJ2-2; D not certain. Trimming left V 1 base short and J 1 base short, with 7 bases between. The germline V gene encodes CDR1 SGHTA and CDR2 FQGNSA. This CDR3 contains 15 residues.

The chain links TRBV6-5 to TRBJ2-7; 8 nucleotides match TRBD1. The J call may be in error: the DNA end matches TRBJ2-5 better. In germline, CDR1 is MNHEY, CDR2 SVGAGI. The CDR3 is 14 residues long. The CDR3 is CASSFDRGYETQYF. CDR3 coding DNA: TGTGCCAGCAGTTTTGACAGGGGCTACGAGACCCAGTACTTC.

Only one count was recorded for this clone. The CDR3 nucleotides are TGTGCCATCAGCCCCCACCGACAGGGGGCGGTCGAGACCCAGTACTTC. Translated, it gives CAISPHRQGAVETQYF. The genes are TRBV10-3 and TRBJ2-5, with 10 bases that match TRBD1. V dropped 6 bases and J dropped 5; count of bases not matched to a gene: 12. Germline-derived CDR1 and CDR2 are ENHRY and SYGVKD. This CDR3 comprises 16 residues.

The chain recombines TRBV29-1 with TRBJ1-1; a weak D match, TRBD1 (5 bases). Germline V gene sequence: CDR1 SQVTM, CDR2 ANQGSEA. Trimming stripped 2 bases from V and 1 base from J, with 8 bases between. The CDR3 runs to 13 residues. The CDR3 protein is CSVELGENTEAFF. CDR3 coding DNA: TGCAGCGTTGAATTGGGGGAGAACACTGAAGCTTTCTTT.

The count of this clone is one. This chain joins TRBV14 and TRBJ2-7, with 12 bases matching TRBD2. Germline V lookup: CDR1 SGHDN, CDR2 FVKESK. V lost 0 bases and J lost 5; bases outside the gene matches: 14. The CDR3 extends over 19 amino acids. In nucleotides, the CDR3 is TGTGCCAGCAGCCAAGAGGGACTAGCGGGCTGGTTTGGTGTTCACGAGCAGTACTTC. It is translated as CASSQEGLAGWFGVHEQYF.

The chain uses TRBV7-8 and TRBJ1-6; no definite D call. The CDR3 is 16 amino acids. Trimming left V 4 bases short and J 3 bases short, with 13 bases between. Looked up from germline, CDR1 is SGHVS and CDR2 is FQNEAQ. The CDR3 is CASSSPRGFYNSPLHF. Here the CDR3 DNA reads TGTGCCAGCAGCTCGCCAAGAGGGTTCTATAATTCACCCCTCCACTTT.

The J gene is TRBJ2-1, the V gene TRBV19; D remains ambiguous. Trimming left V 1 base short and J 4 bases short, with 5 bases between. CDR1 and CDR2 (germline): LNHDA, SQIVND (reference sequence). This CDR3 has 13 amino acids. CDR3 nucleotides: TGTGCCAGTAGTATAGGCCTTTACAATGAGCAGTTCTTC. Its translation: CASSIGLYNEQFF.

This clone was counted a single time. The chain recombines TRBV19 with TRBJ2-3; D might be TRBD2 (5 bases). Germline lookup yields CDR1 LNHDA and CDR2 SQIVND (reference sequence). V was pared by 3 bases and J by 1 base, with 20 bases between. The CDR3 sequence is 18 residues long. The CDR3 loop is CASSILSGKIEGTDTQYF. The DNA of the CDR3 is TGTGCCAGTAGTATCCTCTCCGGGAAAATCGAGGGCACAGATACGCAGTATTTT. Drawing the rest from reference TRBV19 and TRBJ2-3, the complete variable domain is DGGITQSPKYLFRKEGQNVTLSCEQNLNHDAMYWYRQDPGQGLRLIYYSQIVNDFQKGDIAEGYSVSREKKESFPLTVTSAQKNPTAFYLCASSILSGKIEGTDTQYFGPGTRLTVL.

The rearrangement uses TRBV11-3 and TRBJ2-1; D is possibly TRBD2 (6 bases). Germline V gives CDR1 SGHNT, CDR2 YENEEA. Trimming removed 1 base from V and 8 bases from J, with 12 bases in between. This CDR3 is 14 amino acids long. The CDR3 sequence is CASSLAGLYDEQFF. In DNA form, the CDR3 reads TGTGCCAGCAGCTTAGCGGGACTTTACGATGAGCAGTTCTTC.

CDR3 amino acids: CAISAGTVTEAFF. The CDR3 DNA is TGTGCCATCAGTGCGGGTACGGTCACTGAAGCTTTCTTT. The rearrangement uses TRBV10-3 and TRBJ1-1; D remains ambiguous. With 4 bases removed from V and 4 bases from J, the gap between germline ends came to 10 bases. Germline V gene sequence: CDR1 ENHRY, CDR2 SYGVKD. CDR3 length: 13 residues.

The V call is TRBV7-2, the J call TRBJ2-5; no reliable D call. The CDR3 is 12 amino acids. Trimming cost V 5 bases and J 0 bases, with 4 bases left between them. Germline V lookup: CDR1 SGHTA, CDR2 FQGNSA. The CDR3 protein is CASSVYQETQYF. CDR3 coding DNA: TGTGCCAGCAGCGTGTACCAAGAGACCCAGTACTTC.

The CDR3 DNA sequence: TGTGCCAGCAGCGTTTCAGACAGGGGGCTTTTCCTCTATGGCTACACCTTC. This sequence encodes CASSVSDRGLFLYGYTF. The gene calls are TRBV9 and TRBJ1-2; 10 nucleotides line up with TRBD1. From germline, CDR1 is SGDLS and CDR2 YYNGEE. Trimming took 2 bases from V and 4 from J; bases not matched to a gene: 11. This CDR3 contains 17 residues.

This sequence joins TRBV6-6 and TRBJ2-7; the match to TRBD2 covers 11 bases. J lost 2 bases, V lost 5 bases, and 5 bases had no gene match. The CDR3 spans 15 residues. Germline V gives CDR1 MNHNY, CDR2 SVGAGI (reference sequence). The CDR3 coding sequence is TGTGCCAGCAGTAACCGACTAGCGGGGACCTACGAGCAGTACTTC. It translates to CASSNRLAGTYEQYF.

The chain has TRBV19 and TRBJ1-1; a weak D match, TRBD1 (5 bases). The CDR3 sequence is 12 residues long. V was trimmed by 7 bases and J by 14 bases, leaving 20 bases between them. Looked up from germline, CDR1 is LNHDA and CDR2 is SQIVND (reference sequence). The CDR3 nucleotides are TGTGCCAGTACCAATACGTTCAGGGTATCCTTCTTT. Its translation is CASTNTFRVSFF.